This is a list of T cell receptor beta chains from one sample in a study of radiotherapy plus CTLA-4 blockade in lung cancer. The protocol was immunoSEQ multiplex PCR, while the TCRdb copy is restricted to in-frame clones and leaves out a portion. The table shows about 40,000 clones, with 79% occurring only once. The material sequenced was peripheral blood, taken from a patient treated with radiotherapy plus ipilimumab. These receptors were taken from a human donor with non-small cell lung cancer that progressed on radiotherapy plus ipilimumab. Each CDR3 is given with its conserved first and last residue. A D gene is named only where the DNA matches it firmly. Some rows have no size entry. The others give once, few or many, or a class for an expanded clone.

cdr3_nt cdr3_aa clone_size v_call d_call j_call
TGTGCCAGCAGCCCGAGCGGGGGGCAGGTTGACTTC CASSPSGGQVDF . TRBV7-2 TRBD2 TRBJ2-4
TGCGCCAGCAGCCGTAAGACAGGGGCCTTTCAGCCCCAGCATTTT CASSRKTGAFQPQHF few TRBV4-1 TRBD1 TRBJ1-5
TGTGCCAGCAGGTTGACAGAAAGTAATTCACCCCTCCACTTT CASRLTESNSPLHF . TRBV2 . TRBJ1-6
TGTGCCAGCAGCCCGGCCTCCGGGACAGGGCCGACCAATGAGCAGTTCTTC CASSPASGTGPTNEQFF . TRBV9 TRBD1 TRBJ2-1
TGCGCCAGCAGCTCCCTAGCGGGGGGGCCGACCGGGGGAGAGACCCAGTACTTC CASSSLAGGPTGGETQYF . TRBV5-1 TRBD2 TRBJ2-5
TGTGCCAGCAGTTGGGACAGGTCATCGCATGGCAATCAGCCCCAGCATTTT CASSWDRSSHGNQPQHF . TRBV2 TRBD1 TRBJ1-5
TGTGCCAGCTCCTACATGGGGCCCTCCTACGAGCAGTACTTC CASSYMGPSYEQYF . TRBV6-1 . TRBJ2-7
TGTGCCAGCAGAGCCGGGACAGGAGTTAATTCACCCCTCCACTTT CASRAGTGVNSPLHF . TRBV2 TRBD1 TRBJ1-6
TGTGCCAGCAGCTTAGCCTGGGACAGGGCTTTGAACACTGAAGCTTTCTTT CASSLAWDRALNTEAFF . TRBV7-8 TRBD1 TRBJ1-1
TGCGCCAGCAGCTTGGCCGACAGCCTCGTCGGTACCTTC CASSLADSLVGTF . TRBV5-1 . TRBJ1-2
TGCGCCAGCAGCCAGGACAGGGGGCAAACTGAAGCTTTCTTT CASSQDRGQTEAFF . TRBV5-1 TRBD1 TRBJ1-1
TGCAGCGTTCGGACAGGGGAAATCAATCAGCCCCAGCATTTT CSVRTGEINQPQHF . TRBV29-1 TRBD1 TRBJ1-5
TGTGCAACTAAGGGCGGGGAGGGCACCGGGGAGCTGTTTTTT CATKGGEGTGELFF . TRBV19 TRBD2 TRBJ2-2
TGTGCCAGCTCACCAGGACAGGGCTTTCCCTACGAGCAGTACTTC CASSPGQGFPYEQYF once TRBV18 TRBD1 TRBJ2-7
TGTGCCAGCGGAGACAGGGGGAAAGTTTCTGGAAACACCATATATTTT CASGDRGKVSGNTIYF . TRBV7-9 TRBD1 TRBJ1-3